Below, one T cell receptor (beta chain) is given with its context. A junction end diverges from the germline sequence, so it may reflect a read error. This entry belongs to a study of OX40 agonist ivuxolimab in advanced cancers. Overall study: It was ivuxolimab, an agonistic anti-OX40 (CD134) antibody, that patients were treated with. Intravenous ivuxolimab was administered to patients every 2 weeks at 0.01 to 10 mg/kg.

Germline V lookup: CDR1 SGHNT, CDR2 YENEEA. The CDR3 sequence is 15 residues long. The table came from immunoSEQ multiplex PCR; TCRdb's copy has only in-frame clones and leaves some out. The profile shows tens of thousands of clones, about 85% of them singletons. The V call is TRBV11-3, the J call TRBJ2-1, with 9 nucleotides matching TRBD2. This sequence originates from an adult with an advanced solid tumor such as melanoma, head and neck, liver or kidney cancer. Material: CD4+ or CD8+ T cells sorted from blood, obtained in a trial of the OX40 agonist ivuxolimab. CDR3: CASSFGGRAYNEQFF. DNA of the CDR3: TGTGCCAGCAGCTTCGGCGGGAGGGCCTATAATGAGCAGTTCTTC.